Below are 19 T cell receptor beta chains sequenced from a single sample in a study of regulatory T cells in long-lasting Graves disease. Indicated time point: newly diagnosed GD, antithyroid drugs for less than 3 months. PBMC RNA was the source of the TCR library. Assembly of TCR beta libraries relied on iRepertoire HTBI primers together with Arm-PCR of CDR3 regions. Using its own MiXCR run on the multiplex PCR reads, TCRdb lists one record per CDR3 protein. The sample gives 300,000 to 400,000 distinct CDR3 sequences, about 16% of which show up once; about 24% is in the top ten. Sequenced here: peripheral blood mononuclear cells (PBMCs), sampled at new diagnosis, from a patient treated with antithyroid drugs. The receptors derive from a female donor with Graves disease.

The chain recombines TRBV12-3 or TRBV12-4 with TRBJ2-5; D unresolved. V lost 2 bases and J lost 3, with 10 bases in between. The CDR3 is 14 amino acids. Here the CDR3 DNA reads TGTGCCAGCAGTTTATCTTCGCCGGAAGAGACCCAGTACTTC. It translates to CASSLSSPEETQYF.

This clonotype was counted many times. The chain recombines TRBV19 with TRBJ2-7; perhaps TRBD2 as D (5 bases). CDR1 and CDR2 from the germline V gene are LNHDA and SQIVND (reference sequence). The CDR3 loop spans 16 amino acids. V was clipped by 5 bases and J by 0 bases, with 17 bases between them. The CDR3 region has the DNA TGTGCCAGTAGTCCTATGGTAGGGAGCTCCTCCTACGAGCAGTACTTC. Residues: CASSPMVGSSSYEQYF.

This clonotype has only a few counts. V gene TRBV5-1 combines with J gene TRBJ2-5, with a weak D call TRBD2 (5 bases). Looked up from germline, CDR1 is SGHRS and CDR2 is YFSETQ. Trimming took 2 bases from V and 5 from J, leaving 19 bases between them. This CDR3 is 16 amino acids long. The DNA for the CDR3 is TGCGCCAGCAGCTTTGGCCCAGAGGCCGGCGGGGAGACCCAGTACTTC. It specifies CASSFGPEAGGETQYF.

This clonotype has ten or more counts. The chain is built from TRBV12-5 and TRBJ1-5; the D gene is possibly TRBD1 (6 bases). V lost 3 bases and J 5 bases, leaving 14 bases between the germline ends. Germline CDR1 and CDR2: LGHNT and FRNRAP. This CDR3 has 15 amino acids. CDR3 in DNA: TGTGCTAGTGGTTTCCAGGGGATGGGCGATCAGCCCCAGCATTTT. Amino acid sequence: CASGFQGMGDQPQHF.

This clonotype was counted at least ten times. The chain has TRBV27 and TRBJ2-3; 9 bases are a match to TRBD2. The V segment lost 9 bases and the J segment 4 bases; nucleotides outside the gene matches: 14. The CDR3 loop spans 16 amino acids. Germline V gene sequence: CDR1 MNHEY, CDR2 SMNVEV (reference sequence). The CDR3 loop is CASKFRAGGPADTQYF. Written as DNA, the CDR3 is TGTGCCAGTAAATTCCGGGCGGGAGGGCCGGCAGATACGCAGTATTTT.

This clonotype was observed at least ten times. V usage is TRBV4-1 and J usage is TRBJ2-1; 9 positions agree with TRBD2. The V and J ends lost 0 bases and 4 bases, in that order; junction bases with no gene match: 7. Per the germline V gene, CDR1 is MGHRA and CDR2 is YSYEKL. The CDR3 loop spans 17 amino acids. The CDR3 loop is CASSQDIGTSTYNEQFF. In DNA, the CDR3 is TGCGCCAGCAGCCAAGATATCGGGACTAGCACATACAATGAGCAGTTCTTC.

This clonotype has a count of ten or more. An end of the junction does not agree with germline; a read error may underlie this. J is TRBJ1-5 and V is TRBV3-1; D is unresolved. The CDR3 is 13 residues long. Germline CDR1 LGHDT, CDR2 YNNKEL (reference sequence). CDR3 residues: CASSQRRNQPQHF. DNA for the CDR3: TGCGCCAGCAGCCAAAGGCGCAATCAGCCCCAGCATTTT.

In its sample, this clonotype was seen many times. The chain carries TRBV11-3 and TRBJ2-5; no firm D call. Germline V gene sequence: CDR1 SGHNT, CDR2 YENEEA. The length of the CDR3 is 11 residues. With 4 bases removed from V and 4 bases from J, the gap between germline ends came to 4 bases. DNA of the CDR3: TGTGCCAGCAGCTCAGGAGAGACCCAGTACTTC. This encodes CASSSGETQYF.

This clonotype has at least ten counts. This chain joins TRBV6-2 or TRBV6-3 and TRBJ2-7; D remains ambiguous. Per the germline V gene, CDR1 is MNHEY and CDR2 is SVGEGT. Trimming cost V 5 bases and J 2 bases, with 13 bases left between them. CDR3 size: 14 residues. The CDR3 loop is CASSRALITYEQYF. The CDR3 region has the DNA TGTGCCAGCAGTCGCGCACTGATAACCTACGAGCAGTACTTC.

This clonotype was picked up many times. V usage is TRBV6-1 and J usage is TRBJ1-3; the D is unclear. This CDR3 contains 18 residues. Germline CDR1 and CDR2: MNHNS and SASEGT. Trimming pared 3 bases from V and 3 bases from J, leaving 21 bases between. The CDR3 DNA reads TGTGCCAGCAGTGATATAAAAGCGGGATTTGTAGTTGGAAACACCATATATTTT. As protein: CASSDIKAGFVVGNTIYF.

This clonotype was seen ten or more times. The chain is built from TRBV12-3 or TRBV12-4 and TRBJ2-1, with D unresolved. V was shortened by 0 bases and J by 10 bases, with 19 bases between the two germline ends. The CDR3 sequence is 16 residues long. CDR3 nucleotides: TGTGCCAGCAGTTTAGCGCACGAGGCTGCACTGAACGAGCAGTTCTTC. This translates into CASSLAHEAALNEQFF.

Notes on this clonotype: A read error is possible here, since a much larger clone lies one base away. The chain has TRBV10-3 and TRBJ2-7; 12 nucleotides line up with TRBD2. Per the germline V gene, CDR1 is ENHRY and CDR2 is SYGVKD. The CDR3 covers 16 residues. V shed 0 bases and J 4 bases; nucleotides not matched to a gene: 4. The CDR3 coding sequence is TGTGCCATCAGTGAGTCTACGACTAGCGGGAGTTACGAGCAGTACTTC. This codes for CAISESTTSGSYEQYF.

This clonotype occurred many times. The gene calls are TRBV20-1 and TRBJ2-7; 8 nucleotides line up with TRBD2. V lost 0 bases to trimming and J lost 1 base; unmatched junction nucleotides: 8. The germline V gene encodes CDR1 DFQATT and CDR2 SNEGSKA (reference sequence). The CDR3 extends over 16 amino acids. The CDR3 protein is CSARDRSGGGSYEQYF. As DNA, the CDR3 is TGCAGTGCTAGAGATAGATCAGGCGGGGGGTCCTACGAGCAGTACTTC.

This clonotype came up many times. The chain couples TRBV11-2 to TRBJ2-3; tentatively, D is TRBD2 (5 bases). Per germline, CDR1 SGHAT and CDR2 FQNNGV. V gave up 4 bases and J gave up 1 base, with 12 bases separating them. The CDR3 runs to 15 residues. The CDR3 protein is CASSSEARGTDTQYF. CDR3 nucleotides: TGTGCCAGCAGCTCTGAGGCGAGGGGCACAGATACGCAGTATTTT.

At least ten counts were recorded for this clonotype. The chain recombines TRBV7-6 with TRBJ2-6, with 7 bases that match TRBD1. After removal of 5 bases from V and 4 bases from J, the junction contained 17 bases not matched to a gene. This CDR3 spans 19 amino acids. CDR1 SGHVS and CDR2 FNYEAQ come from the germline V gene. CDR3 DNA: TGTGCCAGCAGCCCAGACAGGGAAGTGGTCCCGAGCGGGGCCAACGTCCTGACTTTC. Its protein is CASSPDREVVPSGANVLTF.

This clonotype was counted at least ten times. The chain is built from TRBV27 and TRBJ1-5; D is unclear. Trimming shortened V by 1 base and J by 3 bases, and 16 bases separated the two germline ends. This CDR3 spans 17 amino acids. The germline V gene has CDR1 MNHEY and CDR2 SMNVEV (reference sequence). The CDR3 nucleotides read TGTGCCAGCAGTTTATTGGGGTCGGCAGGAATCAATCAGCCCCAGCATTTT. Protein: CASSLLGSAGINQPQHF.

The rearrangement uses TRBV4-1 and TRBJ1-3; D not resolved. The V gene lost 4 bases and the J gene lost 2 bases, with 15 bases spanning the gap. The CDR3 sequence is 16 residues long. Germline-derived CDR1 and CDR2 are MGHRA and YSYEKL. CDR3 amino acids: CASSRYGPGAGNTIYF. The CDR3 coding sequence is TGCGCCAGCAGCCGATATGGACCGGGTGCTGGAAACACCATATATTTT.

This clonotype was recorded a few times. V is TRBV3-1 and J is TRBJ1-5; 9 bases align to TRBD1. V was clipped by 6 bases and J by 10 bases; unmatched bases: 7. The CDR3 length is 13 residues. Germline V gene data show CDR1 as LGHDT and CDR2 as YNNKEL (reference sequence). CDR3 residues: CASSRDREGPQHF. The CDR3 DNA follows: TGTGCCAGCAGTCGGGACAGGGAAGGTCCCCAGCATTTT.

The sample holds many counts of this clonotype. The chain uses TRBV10-3 and TRBJ1-1, with D maybe TRBD1 (5 bases). V lost 5 bases and J 6 bases, leaving 13 bases between the germline ends. The germline V gene has CDR1 ENHRY and CDR2 SYGVKD. The CDR3 consists of 13 residues. This CDR3 is CAISTDSQAEAFF. CDR3 nucleotide sequence: TGTGCCATCAGTACCGACAGTCAGGCTGAAGCTTTCTTT.